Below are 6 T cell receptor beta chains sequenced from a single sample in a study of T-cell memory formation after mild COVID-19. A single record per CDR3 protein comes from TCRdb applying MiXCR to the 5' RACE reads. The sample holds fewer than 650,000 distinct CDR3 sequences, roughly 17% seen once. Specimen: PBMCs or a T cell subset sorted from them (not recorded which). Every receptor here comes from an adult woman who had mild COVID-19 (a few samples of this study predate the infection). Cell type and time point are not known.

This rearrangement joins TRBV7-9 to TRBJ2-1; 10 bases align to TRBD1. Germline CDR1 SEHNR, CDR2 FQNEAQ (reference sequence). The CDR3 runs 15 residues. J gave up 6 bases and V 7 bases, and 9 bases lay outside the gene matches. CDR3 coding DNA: TGTGCCAGCACCCCTCCTGGGACAGGGGTCAATGAGCAGTTCTTC. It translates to CASTPPGTGVNEQFF.

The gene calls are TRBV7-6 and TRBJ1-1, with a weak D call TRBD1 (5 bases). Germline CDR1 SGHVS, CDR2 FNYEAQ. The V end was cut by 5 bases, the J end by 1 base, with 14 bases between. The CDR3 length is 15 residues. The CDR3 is CASSPPAGGNTEAFF. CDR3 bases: TGTGCCAGCAGCCCCCCCGCTGGGGGGAACACTGAAGCTTTCTTT.

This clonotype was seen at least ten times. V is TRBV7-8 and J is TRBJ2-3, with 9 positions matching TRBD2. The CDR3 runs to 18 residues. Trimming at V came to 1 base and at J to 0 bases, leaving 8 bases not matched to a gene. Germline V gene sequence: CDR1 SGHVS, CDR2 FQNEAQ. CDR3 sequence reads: CASSLEWRGGSSTDTQYF. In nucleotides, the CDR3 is TGTGCCAGCAGCTTAGAGTGGCGGGGGGGATCTAGCACAGATACGCAGTATTTT.

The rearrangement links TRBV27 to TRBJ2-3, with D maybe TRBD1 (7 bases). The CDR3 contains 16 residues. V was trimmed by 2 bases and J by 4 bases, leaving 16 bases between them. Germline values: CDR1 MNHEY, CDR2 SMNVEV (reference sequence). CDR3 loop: CASSLGVGGQSDTQYF. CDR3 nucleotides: TGTGCCAGCAGTTTAGGGGTGGGGGGACAGTCAGATACGCAGTATTTT.

The CDR3 sequence: CSARVVVLPVSYEQYF. CDR3 sequence (DNA): TGCAGTGCTAGAGTAGTGGTGCTCCCCGTTTCCTACGAGCAGTACTTC. The chain is built from TRBV20-1 and TRBJ2-7, with no clear D. The CDR3 runs to 16 residues. Germline CDR1 and CDR2: DFQATT and SNEGSKA (reference sequence). V dropped 1 base and J dropped 1 base, with 17 bases sitting between them.

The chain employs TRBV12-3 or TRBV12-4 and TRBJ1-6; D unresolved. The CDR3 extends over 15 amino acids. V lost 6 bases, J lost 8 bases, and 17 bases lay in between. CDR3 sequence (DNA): TGTGCCAGCAGCTTTGATCCTGGGGTGGATTCACCCCTCCACTTT. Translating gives CASSFDPGVDSPLHF.